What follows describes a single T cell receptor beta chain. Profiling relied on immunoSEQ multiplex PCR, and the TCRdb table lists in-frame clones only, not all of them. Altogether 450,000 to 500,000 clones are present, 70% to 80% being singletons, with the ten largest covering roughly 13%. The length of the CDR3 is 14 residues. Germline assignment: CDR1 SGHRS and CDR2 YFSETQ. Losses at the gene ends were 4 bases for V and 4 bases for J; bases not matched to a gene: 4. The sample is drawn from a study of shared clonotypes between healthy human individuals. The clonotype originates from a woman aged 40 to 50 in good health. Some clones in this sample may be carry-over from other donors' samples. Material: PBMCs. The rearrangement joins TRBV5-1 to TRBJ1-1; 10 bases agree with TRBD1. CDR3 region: CASSAGQGGTEAFF. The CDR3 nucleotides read TGCGCCAGCAGCGCCGGACAGGGGGGCACTGAAGCTTTCTTT.